This paragraph covers one T cell receptor (beta chain) sequence. The CDR3 loop spans 15 amino acids. Trimming removed 5 bases from V and 2 bases from J, with 14 bases in between. The germline V gene has CDR1 SGHDN and CDR2 FVKESK. This sample stems from a study of cytomegalovirus exposure and HLA in healthy donors. 13 Jbeta primers and 60 Vbeta primers were used for the PCR. Repertoires were generated with immunoSEQ multiplex PCR, while TCRdb's copy carries only in-frame clones and drops some. The sample lists roughly 200,000 clones; around nine tenths were seen once. The receptor was isolated from a woman aged 25-40 years in good health and CMV-seronegative. The chain couples TRBV14 to TRBJ2-3; D might be TRBD2 (6 bases). Sequencing was done on a sample of PBMCs. The CDR3 DNA reads as TGTGCCAGCAGCAGAGCGGGTATCTCCACAGATACGCAGTATTTT. Protein: CASSRAGISTDTQYF.